Each of the 32 T cell receptor beta chains below was sequenced from the same sample in a study of type 1 and type 2 diabetes patients. Amplification started from genomic DNA. Multiplex PCR with 30 forward and 13 reverse primers amplified the TCR beta CDR3. TCRdb re-derived calls from the multiplex PCR reads in MiXCR, one entry per CDR3 protein. The data contain 250,000 or so distinct CDR3 sequences, around 50% of them seen just once; the ten biggest clones take up roughly 13%. The sample was peripheral blood mononuclear cells (PBMCs). The receptors here all came from a young man with type 2 diabetes.

The chain employs TRBV28 and TRBJ1-1; D is unclear. The CDR3 has 14 amino acids. V lost 3 bases and J lost 1, with 9 bases in between. CDR1 is MDHEN and CDR2 is SYDVKM in the germline V gene. The CDR3 protein is CASSFGMRNTEAFF. Written as DNA, the CDR3 is TGTGCCAGCAGTTTTGGGATGCGGAACACTGAAGCTTTCTTT. Full variable domain (remainder filled in from reference TRBV28 and TRBJ1-1): DVKVTQSSRYLVKRTGEKVFLECVQDMDHENMFWYRQDPGLGLRLIYFSYDVKMKEKGDIPEGYSVSREKKERFSLILESASTNQTSMYLCASSFGMRNTEAFFGQGTRLTVV.

The rearrangement links TRBV9 to TRBJ2-2, with 7 bases aligning to TRBD2. Germline V gene data show CDR1 as SGDLS and CDR2 as YYNGEE. The CDR3 sequence is 16 residues long. V gave up 0 bases and J gave up 5 bases; unmatched junction bases: 7. CDR3 amino acids: CASSVGTRGLTGELFF. The DNA of the CDR3 is TGTGCCAGCAGCGTAGGGACTAGGGGTTTGACCGGGGAGCTGTTTTTT.

This clonotype was picked up one time. This chain joins TRBV10-3 and TRBJ1-6, with TRBD1 matching 9 bases. The germline V gene has CDR1 ENHRY and CDR2 SYGVKD. V lost 11 bases to trimming and J lost 8 bases; unmatched junction nucleotides: 7. The CDR3 has 13 residues. The CDR3 sequence: CAWRWTGDSPLHF. As DNA, the CDR3 is TGTGCCTGGAGATGGACAGGGGATTCACCCCTCCACTTT.

The chain has TRBV7-8 and TRBJ2-3; the D call may be TRBD1 or TRBD2 (6 bases each). V was cut by 5 bases and J by 0 bases, with 12 bases left in between. CDR3 size: 15 residues. From germline, CDR1 is SGHVS and CDR2 FQNEAQ. The CDR3 region has the DNA TGTGCCAGCAGCCCTAGGGGGACTAGCACAGATACGCAGTATTTT. Translated, it gives CASSPRGTSTDTQYF.

As to this clonotype: Since the CDR3 does not end with the conserved phenylalanine or tryptophan, this likely comes from a read error. It is unclear where the CDR3 begins or ends on the DNA, so no DNA is shown, and the CDR3 is as TCRdb lists it. The chain is built from TRBV6-1 and TRBJ1-1; the table gives TRBD1 as D, unverified against the DNA. Germline V lookup: CDR1 MNHNS, CDR2 SASEGT. Both ends counted, the CDR3 spans 8 residues. CDR3 sequence reads: CASSPGVG.

This clonotype was counted a few times. This sequence joins TRBV2 and TRBJ2-5, with D perhaps TRBD1 (6 bases). Trimming left V 6 bases short and J 1 base short, with 15 bases between. This CDR3 region has 15 residues. Per the germline V gene, CDR1 is SNHLY and CDR2 is FYNNEI. As DNA, the CDR3 is TGTGCCAGCAGCCCCCCGGGACAACCCCAAGAGACCCAGTACTTC. This sequence encodes CASSPPGQPQETQYF.

A word on this clonotype: This CDR3 is missing its conserved last phenylalanine or tryptophan, likely due to a read error. This chain uses TRBV7-2 with TRBJ2-5; maybe TRBD2 (5 bases). CDR3 length: 13 amino acids. Trimming removed 8 bases at V and 3 bases at J, with 13 bases between. From germline, CDR1 is SGHTA and CDR2 FQGNSA. The CDR3 reads CASLRTLKETQYY. The CDR3 DNA follows: TGTGCCAGCCTACGGACTTTGAAAGAGACCCAGTACTAC.

The CDR3 loop reads CAARTSGGAGNEQFF. In nucleotides, the CDR3 is TGTGCCGCTAGGACTAGCGGGGGGGCGGGCAATGAGCAGTTCTTC. The chain employs TRBV12-3 or TRBV12-4 and TRBJ2-1, with 15 bases that match TRBD2. V lost 11 bases to trimming and J lost 6 bases; unmatched junction nucleotides: 8. This CDR3 has 15 residues.

The rearrangement uses TRBV10-3 and TRBJ2-1, with D unclear. Trimming took off 5 bases at V and 5 bases at J, with 4 bases between the two ends. CDR1 is ENHRY and CDR2 is SYGVKD in the germline V gene. This CDR3 contains 11 residues. In DNA, the CDR3 is TGTGCCATCAGTCAGGACAATGAGCAGTTCTTC. As protein: CAISQDNEQFF.

This clonotype was observed a single time. This chain links TRBV28 with TRBJ2-5; D could derive from TRBD1 or TRBD2 (6 bases each). The J call is uncertain, as TRBJ2-1 better fits the DNA end. The germline V gene encodes CDR1 MDHEN and CDR2 SYDVKM. This CDR3 comprises 16 residues. CDR3 nucleotide sequence: TGTGCCAGCAGTGATACTCGGGGGCGCGGAGTCAATGAGCAGTTCTTC. This sequence encodes CASSDTRGRGVNEQFF.

This chain connects TRBV4-1 to TRBJ2-7; D is uncertain. This CDR3 has 14 residues. Per germline, CDR1 MGHRA and CDR2 YSYEKL. V was shortened by 4 bases and J by 1 base, with 11 bases between the two germline ends. The CDR3 is CASSPQWGSYEQYF. The CDR3 DNA follows: TGCGCCAGCAGCCCACAGTGGGGATCCTACGAGCAGTACTTC.

Details on this clonotype: Its ends do not fully match the called genes, so a read error is possible. The chain combines TRBV30 with TRBJ2-7, with no clear D. This CDR3 comprises 11 residues. Per germline, CDR1 GTSNPN and CDR2 SVGIG (reference sequence). CDR3 bases: TGTGCCTGGAGTGTGATTGGGGTGGAGAGATTC. It encodes CAWSVIGVERF.

This clonotype occurred once. V gene TRBV5-1 combines with J gene TRBJ2-7, with a weak D call TRBD2 (7 bases). The V end was cut by 4 bases, the J end by 4 bases, with 15 bases between. This CDR3 region has 14 residues. Germline loops: CDR1 SGHRS, CDR2 YFSETQ. CDR3 in amino acids: CASSPDGGRYEQYF. The CDR3 bases are TGCGCCAGCAGCCCGGACGGGGGGCGTTACGAGCAGTACTTC.

On this clonotype itself: Given a much more abundant clone one base away, this may be a read error. The rearrangement uses TRBV19 and TRBJ2-3, with 7 bases matching TRBD2. Germline V CDR1 and CDR2: LNHDA, SQIVND (reference sequence). The CDR3 runs 17 residues. The DNA for the CDR3 is TGTGCCAGTAATAGAGGAGGCGGGAGTCGTAGCACAGGTACGCAGTATTTT. Its translation is CASNRGGGSRSTGTQYF.

The J gene is TRBJ1-2, the V gene TRBV7-2; D is uncertain. The CDR3 is made up of 14 amino acids. Germline V gene data show CDR1 as SGHTA and CDR2 as FQGNSA. The V and J ends lost 2 bases and 8 bases respectively, with 15 bases between them. Here the CDR3 reads CASSLLLGSGGYTF. The CDR3 coding sequence is TGTGCCAGCAGCTTATTGCTGGGTAGTGGCGGCTACACCTTC.

This chain links TRBV28 with TRBJ2-3, with TRBD2 identical over 13 bases. Germline V gives CDR1 MDHEN, CDR2 SYDVKM. CDR3 length: 16 amino acids. The V gene end was trimmed by 8 bases and the J gene end by 8 bases; junction bases not matched to a gene: 13. In nucleotides, the CDR3 is TGTGCCAGCCTAAGCTCCGGGACTAGCGGGAAAAGTACGCAGTATTTT. It translates to CASLSSGTSGKSTQYF.

The chain carries TRBV25-1 and TRBJ2-1; D remains ambiguous. Germline-derived CDR1 and CDR2 are MGHDK and SYGVNS. V lost 6 bases to trimming and J lost 5 bases, with 20 bases between them. The CDR3 length is 16 residues. CDR3 in amino acids: CASSVAVSTSDNEQFF. DNA of the CDR3: TGTGCCAGCAGCGTAGCTGTATCCACAAGTGACAATGAGCAGTTCTTC.

The chain carries TRBV10-1 and TRBJ2-7; 10 nucleotides align to TRBD1. The CDR3 loop spans 14 amino acids. Germline V gene lookup returns CDR1 WNHNN and CDR2 SYGVQD (reference sequence). After removal of 7 bases from V and 2 bases from J, the junction contained 5 bases not matched to a gene. The CDR3: CASNPGQGTYEQYF. The CDR3 DNA follows: TGCGCCAGCAACCCGGGACAGGGGACCTACGAGCAGTACTTC.

The DNA for the CDR3 is TGTGCCATCAGTTCGACAGGGTCGAAGGAAAAACTGTTTTTT. It encodes CAISSTGSKEKLFF. This chain uses TRBV10-3 with TRBJ1-4; 7 bases agree with TRBD1. The junction had 8 bases not matched to a gene; V was cut back by 5 bases and J by 8 bases. Germline-derived CDR1 and CDR2 are ENHRY and SYGVKD. This CDR3 is built from 14 residues.

The chain joins TRBV19 to TRBJ1-1; D remains unclear. Between the trimmed V and J ends, which lost 7 bases and 5 bases, there was a span of 14 bases. This CDR3 region has 13 residues. CDR1 is LNHDA and CDR2 is SQIVND in the germline V gene (reference sequence). This CDR3 is CASNGVRRTEAFF. As DNA, the CDR3 is TGTGCCAGTAACGGGGTAAGGAGGACTGAAGCTTTCTTT. Using reference TRBV19 and TRBJ1-1 for the parts outside the CDR3, the full variable domain is DGGITQSPKYLFRKEGQNVTLSCEQNLNHDAMYWYRQDPGQGLRLIYYSQIVNDFQKGDIAEGYSVSREKKESFPLTVTSAQKNPTAFYLCASNGVRRTEAFFGQGTRLTVV.

The chain joins TRBV6-1 to TRBJ2-5, with TRBD2 matching 14 bases. The V and J ends lost 4 bases and 5 bases, in that order; junction bases with no gene match: 9. CDR3 length equals 17 residues. Germline CDR1 reads MNHNS; CDR2 reads SASEGT. For the CDR3, the DNA is TGTGCCAGCAGTGTAAGACTAGCGGGAGGGACCTATGAGACCCAGTACTTC. Encoded protein: CASSVRLAGGTYETQYF.

This clonotype appeared many times. The CDR3 nucleotides read TGTGCCATACATCGGGACAGTAATTCACCCCTCCACTTT. The encoded protein is CAIHRDSNSPLHF. This chain joins TRBV10-3 and TRBJ1-6; TRBD1 matches at 7 bases. CDR3 size: 13 residues. The ends lost 9 bases at V and 6 bases at J; junction bases unmatched: 5. Germline CDR1 ENHRY, CDR2 SYGVKD.

There are a few counts of this clonotype. The DNA for the CDR3 is TGTGCCAGCAGCCAAGAGTTCGGGTTATACGAGCAGTACTTC. Encoded protein: CASSQEFGLYEQYF. This chain connects TRBV4-2 to TRBJ2-7; the D is unclear. The CDR3 spans 14 residues. Trimming cost V 0 bases and J 4 bases, with 10 bases left between them. In germline, CDR1 is LGHNA, CDR2 YNFKEQ.

Notes on this clonotype: Possible read error: a much larger clone is one base away. CDR3 residues: CASSIVYNEEAQYF. The CDR3 DNA sequence: TGTGCCAGTAGTATAGTCTACAACGAGGAGGCCCAGTACTTC. The chain combines TRBV19 with TRBJ2-7; TRBD2 is a possible D gene (5 bases). The V end lost 1 base, the J end lost 10 bases, and 17 bases lay between the germline ends. This CDR3 has 14 residues. Germline V gene data show CDR1 as LNHDA and CDR2 as SQIVND (reference sequence).

This clonotype was detected only a few times. The chain joins TRBV30 to TRBJ2-1; D uncertain. V gave up 3 bases and J gave up 3 bases, with 9 bases separating them. The CDR3 consists of 13 residues. Looked up from germline, CDR1 is GTSNPN and CDR2 is SVGIG (reference sequence). The CDR3 loop is CAWSESIYNEQFF. The CDR3 region has the DNA TGTGCCTGGAGCGAATCAATCTACAATGAGCAGTTCTTC.

This clonotype occurred a few times. The chain recombines TRBV7-2 with TRBJ1-6, with D hard to call. Germline V gene lookup returns CDR1 SGHTA and CDR2 FQGNSA. Trimming cost V 0 bases and J 5 bases, with 8 bases left between them. CDR3 size: 15 residues. As DNA, the CDR3 is TGTGCCAGCAGCTTAGCGGGGATGAATAATTCACCCCTCCACTTT. It translates to CASSLAGMNNSPLHF.

About this clonotype: Since a much larger clone is just one base distant, this may be a read error. DNA for the CDR3: TGTGCCAGCATAGCTCCAGGGGCAGAGACCCAGTACTTC. It specifies CASIAPGAETQYF. The V gene is TRBV7-2, the J gene TRBJ2-7, with D maybe TRBD1 (6 bases). The assigned J gene may be wrong: the sequence end matches TRBJ2-5 better. CDR3 length: 13 residues. Per germline, CDR1 SGHTA and CDR2 FQGNSA.

The chain carries TRBV5-1 and TRBJ2-2; the D is unclear. The germline V and J ends were trimmed by 5 bases and 5 bases, with 13 bases remaining between them. The CDR3 is 14 residues long. In germline, CDR1 is SGHRS, CDR2 YFSETQ. This CDR3 is CASRDLGRTGELFF. CDR3 DNA sequence: TGCGCCAGCAGGGATCTGGGAAGGACCGGGGAGCTGTTTTTT.

The CDR3 nucleotides read TGTGCCAGCAGCTTAGCAGTTTGGGACTCTGGAAACACCATATATTTT. This codes for CASSLAVWDSGNTIYF. The chain joins TRBV7-2 to TRBJ1-3; the D is unclear. The CDR3 covers 16 residues. Germline values: CDR1 SGHTA, CDR2 FQGNSA. V dropped 0 bases and J dropped 0 bases, with 9 bases sitting between them.

The count of this clonotype is one. The rearrangement uses TRBV7-9 and TRBJ2-7; D may be TRBD2 (6 bases). The J call may be in error: the DNA end matches TRBJ2-5 better. Per germline, CDR1 SEHNR and CDR2 FQNEAQ (reference sequence). The CDR3 has 14 amino acids. The CDR3 region has the DNA TGTGCCAGCAGCTTGTTATCGGGGGAAGAGACCCAGTACTTC. This codes for CASSLLSGEETQYF.

The genes are TRBV11-2 and TRBJ1-2; D gene unclear. The CDR3 spans 13 residues. Trimming pared 1 base from V and 6 bases from J, leaving 9 bases between. The germline gives CDR1 SGHAT, CDR2 FQNNGV. CDR3 sequence (DNA): TGTGCCAGCAGCTTAGTCCCAGAGAATGGCTACACCTTC. Protein product: CASSLVPENGYTF.

The rearrangement joins TRBV11-3 to TRBJ2-7; perhaps TRBD2 as D (6 bases). The J call is uncertain, as TRBJ2-5 better fits the DNA end. The CDR3 runs 14 residues. CDR1 SGHNT and CDR2 YENEEA come from the germline V gene. CDR3 nucleotides: TGTGCCAGCAGCTTAGATAGGAGGGCCGAGACCCAGTACTTC. This codes for CASSLDRRAETQYF.